The rows below give T cell receptor beta chains drawn from one sample of a study of response to subunit inactivated influenza vaccine. TCRdb passed the RT-PCR reads through MiXCR, listing each CDR3 protein once. This table has about 240,000 distinct CDR3 sequences, more than 10% appearing once. The sequencing used non-naive T cells sorted from PBMCs, collected roughly 15 days before vaccination. All receptors derive from a middle-aged man who received an inactivated influenza vaccine. CDR3s leave out the opening cysteine and the closing phenylalanine or tryptophan. Each record gives: V gene, J gene, clone size, CDR3 protein. Clone size is shown for a subset of rows, as once, few, many or a class of expanded clone.

>TRBV5-6|TRBJ1-5|-
ASSHGLQGNQPQH
>TRBV19|TRBJ2-1|few
ASSGKRGAHNEQF
>TRBV29-1|TRBJ2-2|many
SVGTVNTGELF
>TRBV12-3/TRBV12-4|TRBJ1-1|-
ASSGGLGQDGAF
>TRBV20-1|TRBJ1-1|-
SARDRGLSNTEAF
>TRBV7-8|TRBJ2-1|few
ASSFLREVTTSYNEQF
>TRBV30|TRBJ2-3|few
AWNTGLAGGTDTQY
>TRBV19|TRBJ2-3|-
ASSPGRVDTQY
>TRBV6-2/TRBV6-3|TRBJ2-3|many
ASSYSQTSYDTQY
>TRBV20-1|TRBJ1-4|many
SAGGATNEKLF
>TRBV4-1|TRBJ2-3|few
ASSQGTTSGNTDTQY
>TRBV6-2/TRBV6-3|TRBJ2-3|few
ASSYSLQRTSTDTQY
>TRBV27|TRBJ2-7|many
ASSLSRGYEQY
>TRBV5-1|TRBJ2-7|many
ASTPGMPAHEQY
>TRBV5-4|TRBJ1-1|-
ASSASQGVPSRAF
>TRBV5-1|TRBJ2-1|many
ASSLATGNNEQF
>TRBV12-3/TRBV12-4|TRBJ1-6|many
ASSLMEGDSPLH
>TRBV4-2|TRBJ2-3|few
ASSPSARSLLNTDTQY
>TRBV27|TRBJ1-2|few
ASSLVGVDSPYGYT
>TRBV20-1|TRBJ2-5|few
SARDFRTPQETQY
>TRBV20-1|TRBJ2-7|-
SASQAGGQNEQY
>TRBV5-1|TRBJ1-4|few
ASSLSATNEKLF
>TRBV7-6|TRBJ2-3|-
ASSRMSISTDTQY
>TRBV4-3|TRBJ1-1|-
ASARGQMNTEAF
>TRBV7-2|TRBJ1-1|many
ASSLDGSWGRAF
>TRBV20-1|TRBJ1-4|many
SARRQGSEKLF
>TRBV6-6|TRBJ1-2|many
ASTFDRGGYT
>TRBV4-2|TRBJ1-6|few
ASSQDRDSPLH
>TRBV20-1|TRBJ2-3|-
SALASWGADTQY
>TRBV4-2|TRBJ2-2|medium-sized
ASSQAYRTGELF
>TRBV12-3/TRBV12-4|TRBJ1-5|many
ASSLVGTKNQPQH
>TRBV7-2|TRBJ2-2|-
ASSLVMGRDTGELF
>TRBV7-2|TRBJ2-5|few
ASSFRTSGGAQETQY
>TRBV11-2|TRBJ1-2|-
ASSLVNSYGYT
>TRBV29-1|TRBJ2-5|few
SVPRGGAGETQY
>TRBV30|TRBJ2-1|many
AWRPSGRYEQF
>TRBV11-1|TRBJ2-1|many
ASSLPPRLAGGKNEQF
>TRBV11-2|TRBJ2-7|-
ASSSSLAYEQY
>TRBV7-2|TRBJ2-1|few
ASSLWSGGGNEQF
>TRBV27|TRBJ2-1|-
ASRKTSGIYNEQF
>TRBV10-3|TRBJ1-2|many
AIAVANNYGYT
>TRBV9|TRBJ2-5|-
ASSAMGTSGETQY
>TRBV20-1|TRBJ2-5|few
SAKGFVSEETQY